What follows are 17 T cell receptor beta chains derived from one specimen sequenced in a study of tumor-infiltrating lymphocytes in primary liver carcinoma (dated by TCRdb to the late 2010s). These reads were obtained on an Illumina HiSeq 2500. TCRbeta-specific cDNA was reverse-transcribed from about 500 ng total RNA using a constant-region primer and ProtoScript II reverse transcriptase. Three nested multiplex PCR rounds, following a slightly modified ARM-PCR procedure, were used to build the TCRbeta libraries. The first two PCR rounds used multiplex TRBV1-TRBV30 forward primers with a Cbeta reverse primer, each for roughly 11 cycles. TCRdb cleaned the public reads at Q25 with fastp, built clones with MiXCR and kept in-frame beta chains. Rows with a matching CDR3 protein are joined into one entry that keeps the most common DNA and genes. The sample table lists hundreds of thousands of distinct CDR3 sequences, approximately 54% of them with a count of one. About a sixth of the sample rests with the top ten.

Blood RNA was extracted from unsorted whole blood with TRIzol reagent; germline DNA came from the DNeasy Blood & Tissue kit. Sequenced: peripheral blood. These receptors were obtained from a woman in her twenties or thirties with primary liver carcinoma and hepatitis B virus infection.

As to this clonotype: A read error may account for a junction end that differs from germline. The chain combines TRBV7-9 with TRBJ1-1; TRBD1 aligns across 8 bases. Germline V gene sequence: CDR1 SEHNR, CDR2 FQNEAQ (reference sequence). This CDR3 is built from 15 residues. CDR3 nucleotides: TGTGCCAGCAGCTCTTGGGACAGGAGGCAAACTGAAGCTTTTTTT. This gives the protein CASSSWDRRQTEAFF.

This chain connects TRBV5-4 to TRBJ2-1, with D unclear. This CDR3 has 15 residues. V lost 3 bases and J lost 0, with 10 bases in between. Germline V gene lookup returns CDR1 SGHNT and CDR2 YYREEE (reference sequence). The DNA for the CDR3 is TGTGCCAGCAGCTCGATAGTGAGCTCCTACAATGAGCAGTTCTTC. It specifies CASSSIVSSYNEQFF.

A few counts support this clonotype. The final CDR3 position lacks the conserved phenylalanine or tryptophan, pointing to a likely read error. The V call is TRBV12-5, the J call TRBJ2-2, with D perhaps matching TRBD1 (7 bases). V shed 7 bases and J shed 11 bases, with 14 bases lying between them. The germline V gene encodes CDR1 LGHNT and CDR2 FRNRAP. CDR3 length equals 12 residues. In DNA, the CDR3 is TGTGCTAGTGCCCCGGGGGACAGTGAGCTGTTTTCT. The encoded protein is CASAPGDSELFS.

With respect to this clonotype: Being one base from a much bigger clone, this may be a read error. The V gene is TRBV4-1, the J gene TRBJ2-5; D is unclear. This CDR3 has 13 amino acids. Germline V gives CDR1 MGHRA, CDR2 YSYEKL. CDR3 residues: CASNQAPAETQYF. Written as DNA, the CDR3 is TGCGCCAGCAACCAAGCCCCGGCAGAGACCCAGTACTTC.

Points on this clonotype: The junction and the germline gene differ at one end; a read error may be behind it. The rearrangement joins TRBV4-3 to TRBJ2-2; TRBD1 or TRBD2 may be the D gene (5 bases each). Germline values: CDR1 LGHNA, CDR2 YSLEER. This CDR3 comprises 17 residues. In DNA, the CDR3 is TGCGCCAGCAGCCATGACCGGGGCGGAGTAAACACCGCGGAGCTGTTTTTT. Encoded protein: CASSHDRGGVNTAELFF.

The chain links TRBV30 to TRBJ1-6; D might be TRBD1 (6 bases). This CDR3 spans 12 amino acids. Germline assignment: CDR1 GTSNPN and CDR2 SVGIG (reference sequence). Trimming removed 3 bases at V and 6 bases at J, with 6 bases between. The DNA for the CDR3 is TGTGCCTGGAGGGGGGCTAATTCACCCCTCCACTTT. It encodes CAWRGANSPLHF.

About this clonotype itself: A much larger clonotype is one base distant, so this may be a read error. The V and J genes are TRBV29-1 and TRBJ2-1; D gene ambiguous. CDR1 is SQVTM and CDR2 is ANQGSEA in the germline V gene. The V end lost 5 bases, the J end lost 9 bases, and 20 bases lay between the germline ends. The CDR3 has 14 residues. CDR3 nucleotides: TGCAGCGTTCTCTTTGGACGCCTAAGCAGTGAGCAGTTCTTC. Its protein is CSVLFGRLSSEQFF.

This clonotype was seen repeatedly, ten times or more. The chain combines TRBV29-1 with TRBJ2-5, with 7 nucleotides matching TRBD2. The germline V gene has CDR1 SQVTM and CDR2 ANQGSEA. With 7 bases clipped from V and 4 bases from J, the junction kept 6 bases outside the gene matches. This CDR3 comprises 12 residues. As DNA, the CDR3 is TGCAGCGGTTCGTGGGGGGGAGAGACCCAGTACTTC. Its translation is CSGSWGGETQYF.

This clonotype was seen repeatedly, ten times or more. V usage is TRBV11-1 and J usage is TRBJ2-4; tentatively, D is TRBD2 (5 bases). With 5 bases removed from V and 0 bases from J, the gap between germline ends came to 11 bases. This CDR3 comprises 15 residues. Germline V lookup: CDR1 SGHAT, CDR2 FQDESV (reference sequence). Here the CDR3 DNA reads TGTGCCAGCAGCGTGGACGGACTAGCCAAAAACATTCAGTACTTC. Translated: CASSVDGLAKNIQYF.

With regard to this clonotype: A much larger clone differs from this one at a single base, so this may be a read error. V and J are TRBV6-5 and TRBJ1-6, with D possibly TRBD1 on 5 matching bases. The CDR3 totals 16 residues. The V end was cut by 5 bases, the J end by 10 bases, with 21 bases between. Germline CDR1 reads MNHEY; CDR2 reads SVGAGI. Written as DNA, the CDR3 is TGTGCCAGCAGTCCCGGACATGGAGGATTCGGATCACCCCTCCACTTT. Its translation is CASSPGHGGFGSPLHF.

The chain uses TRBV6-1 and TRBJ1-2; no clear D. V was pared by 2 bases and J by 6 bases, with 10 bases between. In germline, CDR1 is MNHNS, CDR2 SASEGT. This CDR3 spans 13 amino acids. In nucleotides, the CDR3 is TGTGCCAGCAGTGAATCCGGGAACAATGGCTACACCTTC. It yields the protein CASSESGNNGYTF.

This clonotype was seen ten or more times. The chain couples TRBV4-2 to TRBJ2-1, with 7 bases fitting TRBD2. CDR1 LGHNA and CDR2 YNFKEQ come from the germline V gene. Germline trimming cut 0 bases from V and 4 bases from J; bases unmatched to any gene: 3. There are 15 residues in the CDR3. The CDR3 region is CASSQDLAEYNEQFF. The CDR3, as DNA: TGTGCCAGCAGCCAAGATCTAGCGGAATACAATGAGCAGTTCTTC.

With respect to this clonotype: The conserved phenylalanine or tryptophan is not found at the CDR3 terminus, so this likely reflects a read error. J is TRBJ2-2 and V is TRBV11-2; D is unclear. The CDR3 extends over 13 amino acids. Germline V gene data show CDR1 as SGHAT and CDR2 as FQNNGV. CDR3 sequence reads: CVSSPTSIGELFY. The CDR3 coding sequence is TGTGTCAGCAGCCCTACAAGCATAGGGGAGCTGTTTTAT.

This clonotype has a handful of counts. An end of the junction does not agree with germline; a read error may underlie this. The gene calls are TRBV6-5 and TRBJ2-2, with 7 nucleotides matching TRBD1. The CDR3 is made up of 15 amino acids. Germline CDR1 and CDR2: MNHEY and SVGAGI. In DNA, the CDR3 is TGTGCCAGCAGTCCCCGCCAAGGGGGCACCGGGGAGCTGCTTTTT. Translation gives CASSPRQGGTGELLF.

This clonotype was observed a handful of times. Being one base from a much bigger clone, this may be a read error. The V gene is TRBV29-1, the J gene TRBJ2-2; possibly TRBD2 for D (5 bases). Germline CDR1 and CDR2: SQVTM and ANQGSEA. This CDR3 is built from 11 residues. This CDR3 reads CSVIMTGVLFF. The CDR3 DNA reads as TGCAGCGTGATTATGACCGGGGTGCTGTTTTTT.

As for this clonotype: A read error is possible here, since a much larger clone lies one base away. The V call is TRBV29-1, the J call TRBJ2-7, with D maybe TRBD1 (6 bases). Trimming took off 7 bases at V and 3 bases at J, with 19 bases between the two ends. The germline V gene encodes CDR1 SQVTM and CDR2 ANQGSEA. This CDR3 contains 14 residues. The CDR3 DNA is TGCAGCGCCGGAGGTCCACAGGGTTTCTACGAGCAGTACTTC. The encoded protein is CSAGGPQGFYEQYF.

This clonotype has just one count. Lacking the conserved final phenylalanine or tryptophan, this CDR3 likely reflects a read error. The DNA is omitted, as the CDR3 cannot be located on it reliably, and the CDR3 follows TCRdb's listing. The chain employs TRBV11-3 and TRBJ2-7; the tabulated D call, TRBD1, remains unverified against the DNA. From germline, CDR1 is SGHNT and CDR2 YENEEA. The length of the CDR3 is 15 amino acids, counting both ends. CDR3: CASSLESRSSYEQYL.